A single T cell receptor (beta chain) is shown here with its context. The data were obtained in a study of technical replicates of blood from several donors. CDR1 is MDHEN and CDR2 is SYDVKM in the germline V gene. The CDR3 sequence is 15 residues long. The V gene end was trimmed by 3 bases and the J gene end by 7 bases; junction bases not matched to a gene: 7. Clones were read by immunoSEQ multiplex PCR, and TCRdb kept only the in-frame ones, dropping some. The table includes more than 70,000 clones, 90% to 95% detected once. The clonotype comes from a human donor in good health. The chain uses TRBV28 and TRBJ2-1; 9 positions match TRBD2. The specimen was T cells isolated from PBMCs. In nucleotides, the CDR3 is TGTGCCAGCAGTTTCTTTGCGGGAGGGGGGAATGAGCAGTTCTTC. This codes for CASSFFAGGGNEQFF.